This T cell receptor (beta chain) was sequenced during a study of tumor-infiltrating lymphocytes in primary liver carcinoma. Overall study context: Per sample, productive TCRbeta reads numbered roughly 3.5 to 7.13 million, similar across tissue types.

Findings and caveats of the study: Tumor-blood pairs (like tumor-adjacent pairs) overlapped less than tumor region pairs did.

From around 18-30 mg of unsorted bulk tissue, DNA and RNA were co-extracted together. The researchers produced TCR beta cDNA from 500 to 550 ng total RNA with a constant-region primer. It was through three nested multiplex PCR rounds of slightly modified ARM-PCR that TCR beta libraries arose. Rounds one and two of PCR, each of 10 cycles, were primed with TRBV1-TRBV30 forward primers and a C-beta reverse primer. Each CDR3 protein gets one entry after TCRdb re-called the multiplex PCR reads with MiXCR. The sample holds roughly 70,000 distinct CDR3 sequences, about two thirds seen once. CDR1 and CDR2 from the germline V gene are MDHEN and SYDVKM. The CDR3 has 14 residues. Notes on this clonotype: The antigen is unknown. One junction end disagrees with the germline gene, perhaps due to a read error.

The chain carries TRBV28 and TRBJ1-4; 8 bases map to TRBD1. The clonotype comes from a middle-aged man with primary liver carcinoma and hepatitis B virus infection. Source material: liver tumor tissue from sampling region 4. Noted subset: tumor region T4, right-lateral pole. The CDR3: CAGRSGQENGKLFF. Here the CDR3 DNA reads TGTGCCGGCAGATCGGGACAGGAAAATGGAAAACTGTTTTTT.